These 5 T cell receptor beta chains were sequenced from one sample in a study of blood T cell repertoires in COVID-19. Measured with immunoSEQ multiplex PCR; TCRdb has only the in-frame clones, and not every one. The sample holds about 250,000 clones, 70% to 90% seen once. Sequencing input: peripheral blood. These receptors all come from a young man with active or convalescent COVID-19.

V is TRBV25-1 and J is TRBJ2-1; TRBD2 matches 7 bases. The germline V gene encodes CDR1 MGHDK and CDR2 SYGVNS. V gave up 8 bases and J gave up 10 bases; unmatched junction bases: 8. The CDR3 length is 12 residues. CDR3 DNA sequence: TGTGCCAGCGGAGGGACTACCTGGGAGCAGTTCTTC. Amino acids: CASGGTTWEQFF.

The rearrangement joins TRBV7-8 to TRBJ2-5, with TRBD2 matching over 10 bases. CDR1 SGHVS and CDR2 FQNEAQ come from the germline V gene. CDR3 length: 15 amino acids. The V and J ends lost 5 bases and 2 bases, in that order; junction bases with no gene match: 5. The CDR3 protein is CASSPELAGQETQYF. The CDR3 bases are TGTGCCAGCAGCCCAGAACTAGCGGGACAAGAGACCCAGTACTTC.

This chain connects TRBV9 to TRBJ1-3; 8 bases line up with TRBD1. V lost 4 bases to trimming and J lost 4 bases; unmatched junction nucleotides: 10. CDR3 length equals 16 residues. In germline, CDR1 is SGDLS, CDR2 YYNGEE. Written as DNA, the CDR3 is TGTGCCAGCAGCACCTACGGGACAGGTTCGGGAAACACCATATATTTT. It encodes CASSTYGTGSGNTIYF.

This sequence joins TRBV30 and TRBJ1-2; 7 bases agree with TRBD1. Germline V gene lookup returns CDR1 GTSNPN and CDR2 SVGIG (reference sequence). The CDR3 is 13 residues long. The J segment lost 5 bases and the V segment lost 4 bases, leaving 7 bases of the junction unmatched. CDR3 nucleotide sequence: TGTGCCTGGACCCGGGACAGCGTGTATGGCTACACCTTC. This gives the protein CAWTRDSVYGYTF.

V is TRBV14 and J is TRBJ1-4; D remains ambiguous. Trimming left V 0 bases short and J 8 bases short, with 10 bases between. Germline loops: CDR1 SGHDN, CDR2 FVKESK. CDR3 length: 14 residues. CDR3 amino acids: CASSQDLVREKLFF. The CDR3 DNA follows: TGTGCCAGCAGCCAAGACCTAGTTAGGGAAAAACTGTTTTTT.